This TCR beta chain was sequenced during a study of CD8+ T cells in alopecia areata. Background on the study: The 7-10-week-old female C3H/HeJ mice were given skin taken from approximately 6-12-month-old C3H/HeJ graft donors that had spontaneous alopecia.

Concerning this clone itself: Its antigen is undetermined. Mouse germline and gene names are used. The missing CDR3 end, 4 residues past where the read stops, is filled in from the germline J gene.

A sort of pooled cutaneous lymph node cells used CD4, CD8alpha, NKG2D, NKG2ACE and other stains. CDR1 and CDR2 (germline): MNHDT, YYDKIL. This CDR3 comprises 13 residues. Extraction and reverse transcription of RNA yielded cDNA as the sequencing template. Assay: immunoSEQ multiplex PCR; the TCRdb copy retains only in-frame clones and omits some. The data show about 270,000 clones, with none appearing a single time. Points from the study as a whole: Scalp samples also contribute reads from the resident alphabeta T cells found in normal skin. The study found higher clonality in lesional than normal scalp, especially in alopecia totalis/universalis. Clarity of TCR sharing across patients fell short of that in mice, possibly HLA-related.

The sample comprised CD4+ T cells sorted from a lymph node. This TCR was sampled from a C3H/HeJ mouse with alopecia areata. The MHC haplotype of the strain is H2-k. This chain joins TRBV17 and TRBJ2-7; 8 bases are shared with TRBD1. The CDR3 DNA, read in part, is TGTGCTAGCAGTAGAAGGACAGGGAAT. Protein product: CASSRRTGN. In full, the CDR3 is CASSRRTGNEQYF.